This section outlines one T cell receptor beta chain sequence together with its context. Patients at the Seattle site were enrolled during active infection and followed longitudinally. This specimen belongs to a study of blood T cell repertoires in COVID-19. Whole-study context: Acute and convalescent COVID-19 samples came from the United States, Italy and Spain.

Trimming took 2 bases from V and 2 from J; bases not matched to a gene: 1. CDR1 and CDR2 from the germline V gene are GTSNPN and SVGIG (reference sequence). The CDR3 extends over 14 amino acids. In the original workflow: Using reference gene primer amplification, nucleated cell counts were estimated. TCRdb's table, derived via immunoSEQ multiplex PCR, lists solely in-frame clones and lacks some. That table is the source of V, J and clone size, and D and trimming were worked out from the DNA. Of approximately 60,000 clones in the sample, 78% were seen once. Sequenced sample: peripheral blood. The rearrangement links TRBV30 to TRBJ2-5; 11 bases match TRBD2. The clonotype originates from a man aged 60 to 69 with COVID-19, enrolled during active disease. The CDR3 protein is CAWSLAGGQETQYF. CDR3 sequence (DNA): TGTGCCTGGAGTTTAGCGGGAGGGCAAGAGACCCAGTACTTC.